Below, 28 T cell receptor beta chains from the same sample are listed, as sequenced in a study of blood T cell repertoires in COVID-19. The repertoire was sequenced with immunoSEQ multiplex PCR; TCRdb's copy has only in-frame clones and lacks some. Among 110,000 or so clones listed, 80% to 90% were seen once. The sequenced sample consisted of peripheral blood. The receptor set was obtained from a woman aged 50 to 60 with acute or convalescent COVID-19.

The chain couples TRBV18 to TRBJ2-1; 8 bases line up with TRBD2. CDR3 length: 15 amino acids. Per germline, CDR1 KGHSH and CDR2 LQKENI. With V trimmed by 1 base and J by 7 bases, 6 bases remained unmatched. The CDR3, as DNA: TGTGCCAGCTCACCACTAGCGGGATCAATTAATGAGCAGTTCTTC. Its translation is CASSPLAGSINEQFF.

The DNA of the CDR3 is TGTGCCAGCAGCCAAGGTCAGGTAGAGACCCAGTACTTC. It codes for CASSQGQVETQYF. This chain joins TRBV3-1 (or the pseudogene TRBV3-2) and TRBJ2-5, with no clear D. Germline CDR1 LGHDT, CDR2 YNNKEL (reference sequence). Trimming removed 1 base at V and 4 bases at J, with 7 bases between. This CDR3 comprises 13 residues.

V usage is TRBV7-2 and J usage is TRBJ2-6; unclear D gene. The CDR3 is 14 residues long. The germline V gene has CDR1 SGHTA and CDR2 FQGNSA. Between the trimmed V and J ends, which lost 5 bases and 2 bases, there was a span of 7 bases. The CDR3 DNA reads TGTGCCAGCAGCCCATCCCCTGGGGCCAACGTCCTGACTTTC. As protein: CASSPSPGANVLTF. The complete variable domain, with remaining parts taken from reference TRBV7-2 and TRBJ2-6, reads GAGVSQSPSNKVTEKGKDVELRCDPISGHTALYWYRQSLGQGLEFLIYFQGNSAPDKSGLPSDRFSAERTGGSVSTLTIQRTQQEDSAVYLCASSPSPGANVLTFGAGSRLTVL.

The rearrangement joins TRBV3-1 (or the pseudogene TRBV3-2) to TRBJ2-1, with 11 positions matching TRBD2. CDR3 length equals 15 residues. Germline loops: CDR1 LGHDT, CDR2 YNNKEL (reference sequence). Trimming removed 3 bases from V and 3 bases from J; junction bases left unmatched: 1. The CDR3 loop is CASSQTSGDYNEQFF. The CDR3 nucleotides read TGTGCCAGCAGCCAGACTAGCGGGGACTACAATGAGCAGTTCTTC.

The J gene is TRBJ2-1, the V gene TRBV30; D uncertain. With 4 bases removed from V and 8 bases from J, the gap between germline ends came to 15 bases. Germline V gene lookup returns CDR1 GTSNPN and CDR2 SVGIG (reference sequence). This CDR3 comprises 13 residues. The CDR3 protein is CAWNAAFWDEQFF. CDR3 sequence (DNA): TGTGCCTGGAACGCGGCCTTTTGGGATGAGCAGTTCTTC.

This clone was detected only a few times. V gene TRBV19 combines with J gene TRBJ1-6; 8 bases are a match to TRBD1. CDR1 is LNHDA and CDR2 is SQIVND in the germline V gene (reference sequence). The CDR3 has 18 residues. V lost 1 base, J lost 0 bases, and 5 bases stayed unmatched. Written as DNA, the CDR3 is TGTGCCAGTAGTATAGCCGGTACAGGGGGCTCCTATAATTCACCCCTCCACTTT. Protein product: CASSIAGTGGSYNSPLHF.

The chain employs TRBV23-1 and TRBJ1-2; 7 nucleotides agree with TRBD1. TRBV23-1 qualifies as an ORF whose function is uncertain. After removal of 10 bases from V and 5 bases from J, the junction contained 13 bases not matched to a gene. The CDR3 spans 14 residues. In nucleotides, the CDR3 is TGCGCCAACCATACAGGGGTGGGTTTTTATGGCTACACCTTC. It encodes CANHTGVGFYGYTF.

The chain joins TRBV10-3 to TRBJ2-7, with D perhaps matching TRBD1 (6 bases). CDR1 is ENHRY and CDR2 is SYGVKD in the germline V gene. Trimming took off 7 bases at V and 0 bases at J, with 16 bases between the two ends. CDR3 length: 15 amino acids. CDR3 DNA sequence: TGTGCCATCACCAGGACAGTCCGCCCCTCCTACGAGCAGTACTTC. Amino acids: CAITRTVRPSYEQYF.

This chain joins TRBV30 and TRBJ1-2; D may be TRBD1 (6 bases). The CDR3 runs to 16 residues. The germline CDR1 and CDR2 sequences are GTSNPN and SVGIG (reference sequence). The V and J ends lost 2 bases and 5 bases respectively, with 21 bases between them. CDR3 residues: CAWSPSGRGAAYGYTF. In DNA form, the CDR3 reads TGTGCCTGGAGTCCCTCGGGGCGGGGGGCGGCATATGGCTACACCTTC.

CDR3 bases: TGTGCCAGCAGCCGGACAGTAACAGATACGCAGTATTTT. This translates into CASSRTVTDTQYF. The chain combines TRBV7-8 with TRBJ2-3, with a tentative D call TRBD1 (6 bases). Germline V gene sequence: CDR1 SGHVS, CDR2 FQNEAQ. The CDR3 contains 13 residues. V was trimmed by 5 bases and J by 3 bases, leaving 9 bases between them. The entire variable domain, with the rest obtained from reference TRBV7-8 and TRBJ2-3, is as follows: GAGVSQSPRYKVAKRGQDVALRCDPISGHVSLFWYQQALGQGPEFLTYFQNEAQLDKSGLPSDRFFAERPEGSVSTLKIQRTQQEDSAVYLCASSRTVTDTQYFGPGTRLTVL.

This rearrangement joins TRBV28 to TRBJ1-2; possible D gene TRBD1, 6 bases. Trimming shortened V by 5 bases and J by 0 bases, and 10 bases separated the two germline ends. The CDR3 is made up of 14 amino acids. Germline assignment: CDR1 MDHEN and CDR2 SYDVKM. The CDR3 spells CASSIGQSNYGYTF. The CDR3, as DNA: TGTGCCAGCAGTATCGGACAGTCTAACTATGGCTACACCTTC.

In DNA form, the CDR3 reads TGCGCCAGCAGCTTGGCACAGCCGAACACTGAAGCTTTCTTT. Its protein product is CASSLAQPNTEAFF. V gene TRBV5-1 combines with J gene TRBJ1-1; no clear D gene. This CDR3 spans 14 amino acids. CDR1 and CDR2 (germline): SGHRS, YFSETQ. With 0 bases removed from V and 1 base from J, the gap between germline ends came to 7 bases.

The chain joins TRBV28 to TRBJ2-1; 10 bases are shared with TRBD2. The V gene's germline CDR1 is MDHEN and CDR2 SYDVKM. The CDR3 runs 14 residues. Losses at the gene ends were 7 bases for V and 10 bases for J; bases not matched to a gene: 10. The CDR3 region is CASKREGTSGEQFF. The CDR3 nucleotides are TGTGCCAGCAAGCGGGAGGGCACCTCGGGGGAGCAGTTCTTC.

The chain links TRBV6-5 to TRBJ1-3; D remains ambiguous. The CDR3 has 13 residues. V lost 8 bases and J 0 bases, leaving 8 bases between the germline ends. CDR1 is MNHEY and CDR2 is SVGAGI in the germline V gene. CDR3 sequence reads: CASRESSGNTIYF. As DNA, the CDR3 is TGTGCCAGCCGGGAAAGCTCTGGAAACACCATATATTTT.

J is TRBJ2-7 and V is TRBV2; TRBD1 might be the D (6 bases). The ends were cut back, 4 bases at V and 7 bases at J, with 17 bases in the middle. The CDR3 is made up of 14 amino acids. Germline V gene sequence: CDR1 SNHLY, CDR2 FYNNEI. CDR3 residues: CASSAGRTEVEQYF. The CDR3 bases are TGTGCCAGCAGTGCGGGACGGACAGAAGTAGAGCAGTACTTC.

V and J are TRBV6-6 and TRBJ2-5; 11 bases are shared with TRBD1. The CDR3 contains 15 residues. V trimming: 4 bases; J trimming: 4 bases; junction bases outside the gene matches: 5. The germline gives CDR1 MNHNY, CDR2 SVGAGI (reference sequence). The CDR3 DNA follows: TGTGCCAGCAGTTCCATTGGACAGGGGGCAGAGACCCAGTACTTC. It is translated as CASSSIGQGAETQYF.

This rearrangement joins TRBV23-1 to TRBJ2-7; tentatively, D is TRBD2 (5 bases). TRBV23-1 is given ORF status, its function remaining uncertain. The germline V and J ends were trimmed by 2 bases and 5 bases, with 16 bases remaining between them. This CDR3 region has 15 residues. Here the CDR3 DNA reads TGCGCCAGCAGTCAAGAGCGGCCCAACGGGAACGAGCAGTACTTC. This gives the protein CASSQERPNGNEQYF.

CDR3 region: CASSRDRQNSPLHF. The DNA of the CDR3 is TGTGCCAGTAGTCGGGACAGACAAAATTCACCCCTCCACTTT. The rearrangement uses TRBV19 and TRBJ1-6; 7 nucleotides line up with TRBD1. Germline V CDR1 and CDR2: LNHDA, SQIVND (reference sequence). This CDR3 region has 14 residues. V dropped 5 bases and J dropped 7; count of bases not matched to a gene: 5.

The rearrangement links TRBV12-3 or TRBV12-4 to TRBJ1-1, with D unresolved. V was cut by 3 bases and J by 11 bases, with 13 bases left in between. CDR3 length: 12 residues. CDR3 loop: CASSLGGLGAFF. Here the CDR3 DNA reads TGTGCCAGCAGTTTGGGAGGACTTGGGGCTTTCTTT.

A word on this clone: Distinct nucleotide sequences in the sample also encode this CDR3. This chain links TRBV12-5 with TRBJ1-4; TRBD1 matches 8 bases. Looked up from germline, CDR1 is LGHNT and CDR2 is FRNRAP. Trimming at V came to 5 bases and at J to 8 bases, leaving 7 bases not matched to a gene. The CDR3 is 14 residues long. CDR3 nucleotides: TGTGCTAGTGGTCCAGGACAGGGTCGAGAAAAACTGTTTTTT. This gives the protein CASGPGQGREKLFF. The whole variable domain, filled in from reference TRBV12-5 and TRBJ1-4, reads DARVTQTPRHKVTEMGQEVTMRCQPILGHNTVFWYRQTMMQGLELLAYFRNRAPLDDSGMPKDRFSAEMPDATLATLKIQPSEPRDSAVYFCASGPGQGREKLFFGSGTQLSVL.

V is TRBV7-8 and J is TRBJ2-1; 7 bases are a match to TRBD2. The V segment lost 5 bases and the J segment 2 bases; nucleotides outside the gene matches: 6. Germline CDR1 reads SGHVS; CDR2 reads FQNEAQ. The CDR3 has 15 residues. The DNA for the CDR3 is TGTGCCAGCAGCCCCAGCGGGAACACCTACAATGAGCAGTTCTTC. Its protein is CASSPSGNTYNEQFF.

This clone was counted many times. The gene calls are TRBV24-1 and TRBJ1-5; D call uncertain. Germline lookup yields CDR1 KGHDR and CDR2 SFDVKD. This CDR3 has 14 amino acids. Trimming removed 4 bases from V and 9 bases from J, with 15 bases in between. The CDR3 DNA reads TGTGCCACCAGTGACCCCCGTCACGGCGGGCCCCAGCATTTT. Translating it yields CATSDPRHGGPQHF.

This clone appeared once. The V gene is TRBV5-4, the J gene TRBJ2-5; 9 bases match TRBD2. V shed 0 bases, J shed 4 bases, and the junction held 7 bases outside the gene matches. Germline V gene data show CDR1 as SGHNT and CDR2 as YYREEE (reference sequence). This CDR3 contains 16 residues. As DNA, the CDR3 is TGTGCCAGCAGCTTGGGCAGCGGGAGGCCCGGAGAGACCCAGTACTTC. Translation gives CASSLGSGRPGETQYF.

This sequence joins TRBV11-3 and TRBJ2-6; 9 bases fit TRBD1. Germline values: CDR1 SGHNT, CDR2 YENEEA. The CDR3 has 18 residues. Germline trimming cut 5 bases from V and 0 bases from J; bases unmatched to any gene: 8. DNA of the CDR3: TGTGCCAGCAGCCCTGACAGGGGGGAAAGCTCTGGGGCCAACGTCCTGACTTTC. It yields the protein CASSPDRGESSGANVLTF.

V gene TRBV27 combines with J gene TRBJ2-1; the match to TRBD2 covers 10 bases. CDR3 length: 15 amino acids. Germline V lookup: CDR1 MNHEY, CDR2 SMNVEV (reference sequence). Trimming took 6 bases from V and 6 from J; bases not matched to a gene: 8. DNA of the CDR3: TGTGCCAGCAGCCTAGCGGGGGAAGGGAGCAATGAGCAGTTCTTC. As protein: CASSLAGEGSNEQFF.

The CDR3 DNA reads as TGTGCCAGCAGCGAGACTAGCGGGAGGGAAGATACGCAGTATTTT. Protein product: CASSETSGREDTQYF. This sequence joins TRBV9 and TRBJ2-3; 14 bases align to TRBD2. Looked up from germline, CDR1 is SGDLS and CDR2 is YYNGEE. CDR3 length: 15 residues. V was clipped by 3 bases and J by 5 bases; unmatched bases: 2. The variable domain in full, completed from reference TRBV9 and TRBJ2-3, reads DSGVTQTPKHLITATGQRVTLRCSPRSGDLSVYWYQQSLDQGLQFLIQYYNGEERAKGNILERFSAQQFPDLHSELNLSSLELGDSALYFCASSETSGREDTQYFGPGTRLTVL.

This chain links TRBV11-2 with TRBJ2-7; 7 bases align to TRBD2. CDR1 SGHAT and CDR2 FQNNGV come from the germline V gene. Trimming took 2 bases from V and 9 from J; bases not matched to a gene: 10. This CDR3 spans 14 amino acids. The CDR3 bases are TGTGCCAGCAGCTTAAATCCGGGGGGAAAGGCGCAGTACTTC. Residues: CASSLNPGGKAQYF.

This chain's CDR3 is CASRLSGSPYNEQFF. CDR3 coding DNA: TGTGCCAGCAGGTTAAGCGGGAGTCCATACAATGAGCAGTTCTTC. The chain uses TRBV7-9 and TRBJ2-1; 8 bases map to TRBD2. The germline V gene has CDR1 SEHNR and CDR2 FQNEAQ (reference sequence). With V trimmed by 6 bases and J by 4 bases, 8 bases remained unmatched. The CDR3 consists of 15 residues. Full variable domain (outside the CDR3, taken from reference TRBV7-9 and TRBJ2-1): DTGVSQNPRHKITKRGQNVTFRCDPISEHNRLYWYRQTLGQGPEFLTYFQNEAQLEKSRLLSDRFSAERPKGSFSTLEIQRTEQGDSAMYLCASRLSGSPYNEQFFGPGTRLTVL.